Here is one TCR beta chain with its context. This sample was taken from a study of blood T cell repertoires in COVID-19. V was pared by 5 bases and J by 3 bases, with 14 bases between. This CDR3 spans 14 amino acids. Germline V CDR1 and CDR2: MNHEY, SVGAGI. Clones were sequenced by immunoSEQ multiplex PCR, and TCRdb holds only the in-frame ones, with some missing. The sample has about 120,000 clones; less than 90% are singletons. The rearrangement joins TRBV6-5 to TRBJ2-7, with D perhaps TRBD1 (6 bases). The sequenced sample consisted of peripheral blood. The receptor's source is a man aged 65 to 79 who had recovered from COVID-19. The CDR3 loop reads CASSKSGADYEQYF. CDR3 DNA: TGTGCCAGCAGTAAGTCAGGGGCCGACTACGAGCAGTACTTC.